One sample yielded the 18 T cell receptor beta chains listed below, sequenced in a study of blood T cell repertoires in COVID-19. Using immunoSEQ multiplex PCR, the repertoire was profiled, and TCRdb retains in-frame clones only, with some absent. The table includes about 200,000 clones, about 90% detected once. Specimen: peripheral blood. The receptors were sampled from a woman in her 70s with acute or convalescent COVID-19.

V usage is TRBV2 and J usage is TRBJ2-3; 15 bases fit TRBD2. The CDR3 spans 16 residues. Germline trimming cut 8 bases from V and 5 bases from J; bases unmatched to any gene: 8. Germline CDR1 reads SNHLY; CDR2 reads FYNNEI. CDR3 bases: TGTGCCAGCTATACCGGGACTAGCGGGAGGAGAGATACGCAGTATTTT. Protein: CASYTGTSGRRDTQYF.

This clone has just one count. The V and J genes are TRBV7-8 and TRBJ2-5; 11 nucleotides match TRBD1. Germline V gene data show CDR1 as SGHVS and CDR2 as FQNEAQ. Germline trimming cut 1 base from V and 5 bases from J; bases unmatched to any gene: 3. The CDR3 runs to 15 residues. This chain's CDR3 is CASSLGTGGWETQYF. The CDR3, as DNA: TGTGCCAGCAGCTTAGGGACAGGGGGCTGGGAGACCCAGTACTTC.

The rearrangement links TRBV3-1 (or the pseudogene TRBV3-2) to TRBJ1-5; D is unresolved. There are 14 residues in the CDR3. Trimming shortened V by 1 base and J by 4 bases, and 8 bases separated the two germline ends. From germline, CDR1 is LGHDT and CDR2 YNNKEL (reference sequence). The CDR3 sequence: CASSQAVNNQPQHF. CDR3 sequence (DNA): TGTGCCAGCAGCCAAGCGGTGAATAATCAGCCCCAGCATTTT.

The CDR3 sequence is CASSMGLAPYNEQFF. The CDR3 bases are TGTGCCAGTAGTATGGGACTAGCCCCCTACAATGAGCAGTTCTTC. The chain couples TRBV19 to TRBJ2-1, with 9 positions matching TRBD2. The junction had 2 bases not matched to a gene; V was cut back by 3 bases and J by 2 bases. Per the germline V gene, CDR1 is LNHDA and CDR2 is SQIVND (reference sequence). There are 15 residues in the CDR3.

The chain carries TRBV10-1 and TRBJ2-3; TRBD2 is a possible D gene (6 bases). Trimming shortened V by 9 bases and J by 4 bases, and 20 bases separated the two germline ends. The germline V gene has CDR1 WNHNN and CDR2 SYGVQD (reference sequence). The length of the CDR3 is 15 residues. CDR3 sequence: CASSSGGGVADTQYF. The DNA for the CDR3 is TGCGCCAGTTCCTCCGGGGGAGGTGTCGCAGATACGCAGTATTTT.

This chain uses TRBV5-5 with TRBJ1-2; no clear D gene. Germline-derived CDR1 and CDR2 are SGHKS and YYEKEE (reference sequence). V gave up 4 bases and J gave up 5 bases, with 12 bases separating them. This CDR3 region has 13 residues. This chain's CDR3 is CASSPLRDYGYTF. The CDR3 nucleotides are TGTGCCAGCAGCCCTTTACGGGATTATGGCTACACCTTC.

V gene TRBV5-4 combines with J gene TRBJ2-2; 7 bases are shared with TRBD1. The CDR3 has 15 residues. J was trimmed by 4 bases and V by 4 bases; bases with no gene match: 7. Germline values: CDR1 SGHNT, CDR2 YYREEE (reference sequence). The CDR3 region is CASSNDRAGTGELFF. The CDR3 region has the DNA TGTGCCAGCAGCAATGACAGGGCCGGCACCGGGGAGCTGTTTTTT.

The V gene is TRBV18, the J gene TRBJ1-2, with 7 bases matching TRBD1. The J segment lost 6 bases and the V segment lost 3 bases, leaving 4 bases of the junction unmatched. Germline-derived CDR1 and CDR2 are KGHSH and LQKENI. The CDR3 length is 13 residues. The CDR3 DNA reads TGTGCCAGCTCACCTCCAGGGGGTAATGGCTACACCTTC. Its protein is CASSPPGGNGYTF. The entire variable domain, with the rest obtained from reference TRBV18 and TRBJ1-2, is as follows: NAGVMQNPRHLVRRRGQEARLRCSPMKGHSHVYWYRQLPEEGLKFMVYLQKENIIDESGMPKERFSAEFPKEGPSILRIQQVVRGDSAAYFCASSPPGGNGYTFGSGTRLTVV.

This clone is a singleton in its sample. This sequence joins TRBV3-1 (or the pseudogene TRBV3-2) and TRBJ2-1; the match to TRBD2 covers 8 bases. The CDR3 extends over 15 amino acids. V lost 4 bases, J lost 7 bases, and 9 bases stayed unmatched. The germline gives CDR1 LGHDT, CDR2 YNNKEL (reference sequence). This CDR3 is CASSRGTSAWNEQFF. DNA of the CDR3: TGTGCCAGCAGCCGAGGGACTAGTGCGTGGAATGAGCAGTTCTTC.

The J gene is TRBJ2-2, the V gene TRBV5-1; D is uncertain. This CDR3 region has 11 residues. Germline V CDR1 and CDR2: SGHRS, YFSETQ. Trimming shortened V by 7 bases and J by 8 bases, and 9 bases separated the two germline ends. CDR3 residues: CASERSGELFF. CDR3 nucleotide sequence: TGCGCCAGCGAGCGATCGGGGGAGCTGTTTTTT. The full variable domain, completed using reference TRBV5-1 and TRBJ2-2, is KAGVTQTPRYLIKTRGQQVTLSCSPISGHRSVSWYQQTPGQGLQFLFEYFSETQRNKGNFPGRFSGRQFSNSRSEMNVSTLELGDSALYLCASERSGELFFGEGSRLTVL.

The V call is TRBV5-1, the J call TRBJ1-4, with D tentatively TRBD1 (6 bases). The V gene's germline CDR1 is SGHRS and CDR2 YFSETQ. This CDR3 contains 14 residues. Between the trimmed V and J ends, which lost 7 bases and 3 bases, there was a span of 13 bases. This chain's CDR3 is CASSTGQPNEKLFF. The CDR3 coding sequence is TGCGCCAGCTCAACAGGACAGCCTAATGAAAAACTGTTTTTT.

The CDR3 protein is CASSLGQGVGYTF. The CDR3 coding sequence is TGCGCCAGCAGCCTTGGACAGGGGGTTGGCTACACCTTC. The chain links TRBV5-1 to TRBJ1-2; 10 positions agree with TRBD1. V shed 4 bases and J 7 bases; nucleotides not matched to a gene: 4. CDR1 and CDR2 from the germline V gene are SGHRS and YFSETQ. The CDR3 length is 13 residues. Supplemented by reference TRBV5-1 and TRBJ1-2, the full variable domain reads KAGVTQTPRYLIKTRGQQVTLSCSPISGHRSVSWYQQTPGQGLQFLFEYFSETQRNKGNFPGRFSGRQFSNSRSEMNVSTLELGDSALYLCASSLGQGVGYTFGSGTRLTVV.

The chain combines TRBV28 with TRBJ2-7, with 8 positions matching TRBD2. Germline values: CDR1 MDHEN, CDR2 SYDVKM. CDR3 length: 15 residues. The V and J ends lost 6 bases and 3 bases, in that order; junction bases with no gene match: 10. CDR3 residues: CASRITIAGNYEQYF. In DNA, the CDR3 is TGTGCCAGCAGAATTACCATAGCGGGGAACTACGAGCAGTACTTC.

This clone appeared a few times. The chain carries TRBV25-1 and TRBJ2-5; TRBD1 matches 8 bases. This CDR3 spans 16 amino acids. Germline CDR1 reads MGHDK; CDR2 reads SYGVNS. The ends lost 4 bases at V and 5 bases at J; junction bases unmatched: 12. The CDR3 coding sequence is TGTGCCAGCAGTGTTTCCCGGACAGGGTTTATGGAGACCCAGTACTTC. Amino acids: CASSVSRTGFMETQYF.

CDR3 loop: CASSLRFGEQYF. The CDR3, as DNA: TGTGCCAGCAGTTTACGTTTCGGCGAGCAGTACTTC. The chain links TRBV27 to TRBJ2-7, with D unclear. Deletions cut 2 bases from V and 6 bases from J, with 8 bases between. Germline V lookup: CDR1 MNHEY, CDR2 SMNVEV (reference sequence). This CDR3 region has 12 residues.

The J gene is TRBJ1-1, the V gene TRBV18; 8 bases are shared with TRBD1. The CDR3 covers 13 residues. V lost 4 bases, J lost 6 bases, and 4 bases stayed unmatched. Germline CDR1 KGHSH, CDR2 LQKENI. CDR3 sequence (DNA): TGTGCCAGCTCACTGGACAGGGACGCTGAAGCTTTCTTT. It specifies CASSLDRDAEAFF.

The chain has TRBV3-1 (or the pseudogene TRBV3-2) and TRBJ2-5, with 7 bases that match TRBD2. CDR1 is LGHDT and CDR2 is YNNKEL in the germline V gene (reference sequence). This CDR3 comprises 12 residues. With V trimmed by 10 bases and J by 2 bases, 4 bases remained unmatched. In nucleotides, the CDR3 is TGTGCCACTCTAGCGGATCAAGAGACCCAGTACTTC. Amino acid sequence: CATLADQETQYF.

Regarding this clone: The junction differs from germline at one of its ends, possibly a read error. The CDR3 reads CASSLFWAFNQPQHF. The CDR3 DNA is TGTGCTAGCAGCCTTTTCTGGGCCTTTAATCAGCCCCAGCATTTT. The V call is TRBV7-7, the J call TRBJ1-5; no definite D call. The germline V gene encodes CDR1 SSHAT and CDR2 FNYEAQ (reference sequence). The CDR3 covers 15 residues.